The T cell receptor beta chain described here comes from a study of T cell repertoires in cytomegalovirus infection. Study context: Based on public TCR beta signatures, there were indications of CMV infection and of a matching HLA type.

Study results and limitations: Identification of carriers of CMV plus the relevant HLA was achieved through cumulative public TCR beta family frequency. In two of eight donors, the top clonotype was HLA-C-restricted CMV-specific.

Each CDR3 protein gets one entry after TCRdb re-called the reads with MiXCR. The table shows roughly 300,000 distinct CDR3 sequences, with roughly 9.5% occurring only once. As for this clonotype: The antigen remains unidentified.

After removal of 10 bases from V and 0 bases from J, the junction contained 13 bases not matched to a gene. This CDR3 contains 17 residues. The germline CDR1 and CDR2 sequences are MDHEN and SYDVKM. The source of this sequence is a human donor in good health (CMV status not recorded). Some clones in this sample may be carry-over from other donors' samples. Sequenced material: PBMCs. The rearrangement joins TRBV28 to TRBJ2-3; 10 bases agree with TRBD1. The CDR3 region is CATALSRQGASTDTQYF. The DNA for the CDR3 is TGTGCCACCGCGCTAAGTAGACAGGGGGCTAGCACAGATACGCAGTATTTT. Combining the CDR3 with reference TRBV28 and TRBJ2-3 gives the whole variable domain DVKVTQSSRYLVKRTGEKVFLECVQDMDHENMFWYRQDPGLGLRLIYFSYDVKMKEKGDIPEGYSVSREKKERFSLILESASTNQTSMYLCATALSRQGASTDTQYFGPGTRLTVL.